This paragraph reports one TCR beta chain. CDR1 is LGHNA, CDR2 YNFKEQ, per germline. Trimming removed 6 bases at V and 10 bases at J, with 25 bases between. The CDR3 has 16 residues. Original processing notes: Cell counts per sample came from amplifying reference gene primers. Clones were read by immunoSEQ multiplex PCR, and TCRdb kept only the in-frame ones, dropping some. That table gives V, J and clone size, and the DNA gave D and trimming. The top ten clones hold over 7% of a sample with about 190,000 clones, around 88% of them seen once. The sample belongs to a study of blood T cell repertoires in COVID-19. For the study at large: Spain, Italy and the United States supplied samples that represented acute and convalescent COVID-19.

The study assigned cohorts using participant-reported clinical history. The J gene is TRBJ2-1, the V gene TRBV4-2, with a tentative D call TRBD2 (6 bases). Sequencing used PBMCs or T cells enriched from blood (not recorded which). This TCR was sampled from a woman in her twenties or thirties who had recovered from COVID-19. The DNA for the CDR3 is TGTGCCAGCAGGGTGGCTAGCGCATCGTCCGAGCGAGAGCAGTTCTTC. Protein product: CASRVASASSEREQFF.